This T cell receptor (beta chain) is from a study of cytomegalovirus exposure and HLA in healthy donors. The germline gives CDR1 MNHNS, CDR2 SASEGT. Trimming took 7 bases from V and 0 from J, leaving 13 bases between them. The CDR3 loop spans 14 amino acids. This clone was found once. This PCR relied on a set of 60 Vbeta primers and 13 Jbeta primers. Assay used: immunoSEQ multiplex PCR; TCRdb lists only in-frame clones, some missing. Found here are about 120,000 clones, roughly 69% of them singletons; the top ten hold 8.2%. The rearrangement links TRBV6-1 to TRBJ2-7; D might be TRBD1 (5 bases). The TCR sequence derives from a woman in her 40s in good health and CMV-seropositive. The sequenced material came from PBMCs. The CDR3 spells CASTTLRGSYEQYF. The CDR3 DNA sequence: TGTGCCAGCACCACCCTTAGGGGCTCCTACGAGCAGTACTTC.